This entry lists 10 T cell receptor beta chains sequenced from one sample in a study of blood T cells in healthy people across ages. Through a sample-barcoded 5' primer and a J-beta primer mix, a second PCR was run for roughly 7 to 12 cycles. Using its own MiXCR run on the 5' RACE reads, TCRdb lists one record per CDR3 protein. The repertoire holds roughly 720,000 distinct CDR3 sequences, with roughly 50% as singletons. Sequencing was performed on blood. Every receptor here comes from a man aged 80 or over in good health.

This clonotype was seen a handful of times. The V gene is TRBV20-1, the J gene TRBJ1-5, with 7 nucleotides matching TRBD1. This CDR3 is 15 amino acids long. V trimming: 0 bases; J trimming: 4 bases; junction bases outside the gene matches: 6. Germline-derived CDR1 and CDR2 are DFQATT and SNEGSKA (reference sequence). CDR3: CSARDWTGTNQPQHF. In DNA, the CDR3 is TGCAGTGCTAGAGATTGGACAGGCACTAATCAGCCCCAGCATTTT.

The chain recombines TRBV28 with TRBJ1-1, with D unclear. The CDR3 runs to 18 residues. V was clipped by 3 bases and J by 1 base, with 21 bases between them. Looked up from germline, CDR1 is MDHEN and CDR2 is SYDVKM. As DNA, the CDR3 is TGTGCCAGCAGTTTGTTAAGCTCGGTCGGGCGGCCGAACACTGAAGCTTTCTTT. It yields the protein CASSLLSSVGRPNTEAFF. Full variable domain (missing parts from reference TRBV28 and TRBJ1-1): DVKVTQSSRYLVKRTGEKVFLECVQDMDHENMFWYRQDPGLGLRLIYFSYDVKMKEKGDIPEGYSVSREKKERFSLILESASTNQTSMYLCASSLLSSVGRPNTEAFFGQGTRLTVV.

This clonotype was recorded only once. The rearrangement joins TRBV10-3 to TRBJ2-1; the match to TRBD1 covers 11 bases. This CDR3 is 15 amino acids long. The V segment lost 4 bases and the J segment 6 bases; nucleotides outside the gene matches: 5. Germline V gene sequence: CDR1 ENHRY, CDR2 SYGVKD. The CDR3 here is CAISGRDRGGNEQFF. For the CDR3, the DNA is TGTGCCATCAGTGGCCGGGACAGGGGGGGCAATGAGCAGTTCTTC.

This clonotype appeared a single time. The V call is TRBV11-2, the J call TRBJ1-2; no clear D. The CDR3 spans 14 residues. V shed 2 bases and J shed 5 bases, with 12 bases lying between them. Germline CDR1 reads SGHAT; CDR2 reads FQNNGV. The DNA for the CDR3 is TGTGCCAGCAGCTTAACCGACGCTCGTTATGGCTACACCTTC. As protein: CASSLTDARYGYTF.

Only a few counts were recorded for this clonotype. This chain links TRBV6-4 with TRBJ2-3; no clear D gene. Trimming stripped 8 bases from V and 3 bases from J, with 9 bases between. The CDR3 totals 12 residues. CDR1 and CDR2 (germline): MRHNA, SNTAGT. CDR3 sequence reads: CASAAVTDTQYF. The CDR3 DNA is TGTGCCAGCGCGGCAGTTACAGATACGCAGTATTTT.

This clonotype has only a few counts. The rearrangement joins TRBV7-9 to TRBJ1-6, with TRBD1 matching 8 bases. From germline, CDR1 is SEHNR and CDR2 FQNEAQ (reference sequence). This CDR3 is 15 amino acids long. The V and J ends lost 5 bases and 9 bases, in that order; junction bases with no gene match: 9. The DNA for the CDR3 is TGTGCCAGCAGCGACGGACAGGGTTTCGGTTCACCCCTCCACTTT. Protein: CASSDGQGFGSPLHF.

This clonotype has more than one count but fewer than ten. An end of the junction does not agree with germline; a read error may underlie this. CDR3 region: CASSLDRDGETQYF. The CDR3 DNA is TGTGCCAGCAGTCTCGACAGGGATGGAGAGACCCAGTACTTC. The rearrangement joins TRBV5-1 to TRBJ2-5; 7 positions agree with TRBD1. Germline-derived CDR1 and CDR2 are SGHRS and YFSETQ. The CDR3 length is 14 residues.

This clonotype has more than one count but fewer than ten. This rearrangement joins TRBV29-1 to TRBJ2-5; the D gene is possibly TRBD2 (5 bases). Germline CDR1 and CDR2: SQVTM and ANQGSEA. The CDR3 runs to 12 residues. With 4 bases removed from V and 4 bases from J, the gap between germline ends came to 10 bases. This CDR3 reads CSVVPEGETQYF. The CDR3 DNA reads TGCAGCGTTGTTCCCGAGGGAGAGACCCAGTACTTC.

This clonotype has ten or more counts. The CDR3 is CATSDPGRRYNEQFF. The CDR3 region has the DNA TGTGCCACCAGTGATCCGGGACGGCGGTACAATGAGCAGTTCTTC. The J gene is TRBJ2-1, the V gene TRBV24-1, with D perhaps TRBD1 or TRBD2 (5 bases each). Germline V gene lookup returns CDR1 KGHDR and CDR2 SFDVKD. The V gene lost 3 bases and the J gene lost 4 bases, with 12 bases spanning the gap. The CDR3 runs to 15 residues.

The chain is built from TRBV18 and TRBJ2-5; D is undetermined. The CDR3 length is 15 residues. The V gene lost 2 bases and the J gene lost 11 bases, with 21 bases spanning the gap. Germline loops: CDR1 KGHSH, CDR2 LQKENI. CDR3 sequence (DNA): TGTGCCAGCTCACCAGGCCAGGTAACCTACAATAAGCAGTACTTC. Translating it yields CASSPGQVTYNKQYF.